The sequence of this T cell receptor (beta chain) was determined in a study of naive and memory T cell subsets. In this sample, this clonotype turned up a few times. The beta constant-region primer was an equimolar mix of two oligonucleotides covering TRBC1 and TRBC2. Nested alpha and beta constant-region primers with the SP2 primer drove four PCR rounds on ligated cDNA. TCRdb reanalysed the UMI-ligation and nested PCR reads using MiXCR and keeps one entry per CDR3 protein. The table shows tens of thousands of distinct CDR3 sequences, with 10% to 15% occurring only once. CMV status came from CD4+ T cell IFNgamma after overnight CMV lysate stimulation of fresh PBMCs. Cells stained for CD3, CD4, CD8, CD45RA and CD27 were sorted into four subsets. Germline assignment: CDR1 GTSNPN and CDR2 SVGIG (reference sequence). The V segment lost 2 bases and the J segment 5 bases; nucleotides outside the gene matches: 7. The length of the CDR3 is 16 residues.

The clonotype was recovered from a human donor in good health. The source material was central memory CD4+ T cells from blood. The chain carries TRBV30 and TRBJ2-3, with 13 bases aligning to TRBD2. This chain's CDR3 is CAWSLGTSGTGDTQYF. In nucleotides, the CDR3 is TGTGCCTGGAGTCTCGGGACTAGCGGGACGGGAGATACGCAGTATTTT. Full variable domain (outside the CDR3, taken from reference TRBV30 and TRBJ2-3): SQTIHQWPATLVQPVGSPLSLECTVEGTSNPNLYWYRQAAGRGLQLLFYSVGIGQISSEVPQNLSASRPQDRQFILSSKKLLLSDSGFYLCAWSLGTSGTGDTQYFGPGTRLTVL.